This T cell receptor (beta chain) was found in a study of cytomegalovirus exposure and HLA in healthy donors (dated by TCRdb to 2016 to 2017). Study-wide context: An earlier analysis of some 550 of the donors reported approximately 290 Gb of sequence data and 117 million unique TCR beta sequences from about 179 million T cells. Roughly 300 gigabases of sequencing data and around 90 million unique TCR sequences made up an early release that covered approximately 700 HLA-typed donors. Among the approximately 430 genotyped donors, roughly 80% belonged to the genetic ancestry cluster associated with self-reported Caucasian donors. The aim of the study was to test whether cataloging public T cell receptors could identify signatures of past pathogen exposure. Using immunosequencing, the study profiled T cell repertoires from 666 subjects and related those repertoires to cytomegalovirus serostatus. Besides the first cohort of 666 subjects, a separate validation cohort made up of 120 different subjects was used. High-throughput TCR immunosequencing, statistical association of individual TCRs with disease status, and machine learning were combined to predict cytomegalovirus infection status. In a later analysis, previously published TCR beta repertoires from some 640 donors were re-analyzed and high-resolution HLA genotyping was added so that TCR occurrence patterns could be studied. Rather than using new phenotypic data, the later analysis identified candidate immune exposures from TCR beta sequences and from how often those sequences occurred across donors. An earlier analysis of roughly 580 of the donors used high-throughput TCR beta sequencing to judge whether each TCR beta V gene segment behaved as functional or pseudogenic. Donor age, sex, ethnicity and CMV serostatus were compiled alongside the repertoire data. Genome-wide SNP genotypes for about 65% of the 666 donors were used in a later genetic analysis, which treated that subset as a discovery cohort. Every repertoire in the discovery cohort had been generated on one and the same sequencing platform. Both class I and class II loci were covered by HLA typing, at four-digit resolution. The number of typed donors differed by locus: about 629-630 for A, B, C, DRB1 and DQB1; roughly 510 for DQA1; some 590 for DPA1; and 450 to 480 for DPB1. A handful of DR-DQ haplotypes were treated as single units for association and clustering because of strong linkage in the cohort. Among 398 genotyped donors of the cohort, an average of around 250,000 unique TCR beta nucleotide sequences was sequenced per donor, of which about 20% were non-productive.

The library was prepared using the immunoSEQ multiplex PCR assay. The multiplex PCR relied on a mix of 60 forward primers for TCR Vbeta segments and 13 reverse primers for TCR Jbeta segments. The CDR3 region of rearranged TCR beta genes was amplified from genomic DNA with a multiplex PCR assay. The amplified TCR beta libraries were sequenced on the Illumina HiSeq System as 87-base-pair reads. Concerning the study's data processing: A later analysis tallied 75 million to 95 million unique TCR beta chains across the 610 or so repertoires, and around 9.9 million of those chains were shared by two or more donors. Raw reads were error-corrected and collapsed into unique sequences with a nearest-neighbor algorithm that merged closely related sequences to remove PCR and sequencing errors. To assign V, D and J gene segments, CDR3 sequences were aligned to IMGT reference sequences. For a sequence to be retained, a match of at least six nucleotides to both a V gene segment and a J gene segment was required. Rearrangements were classified as productive when the CDR3 lacked stop codons and remained in frame with V and J, and all other rearrangements were classified as non-productive. Following IMGT convention, CDR3 was defined as the stretch from the second conserved V-encoded cysteine up to the conserved J-encoded phenylalanine. The earlier analysis of 587 of the donors excluded sequences that lacked an unambiguous match to a single V gene segment. An earlier analysis of 587 of the donors classified V segments as functional when productive rearrangements were above 56.7% and as segregating when the standard deviation between donors was above 5%. A statistical classification framework was built to diagnose cytomegalovirus status from the catalog of TCR beta chain sequences. V and J gene assignment, in a later analysis, came from comparing TCR nucleotide sequences with IMGT/GENE-DB human TR gene sequences. Using the TCRdist pipeline, a later analysis assigned CDR3 sequences along with most-parsimonious VDJ recombination scenarios. In a later analysis, every TCR beta chain was defined by the combination of its CDR3 amino acid sequence and its V-gene family, and reads without a unique V-gene family were dropped. As a way to deal with suspected cross-contamination and a sequencing artifact, a later analysis dropped approximately 570 nucleotide sequences that were highly shared and had low generation probability. A later analysis calculated a clonal expansion index for each public chain from normalized within-repertoire ranks of inferred template counts. Generation probabilities in a later analysis came from a VDJ recombination model fitted to out-of-frame rearrangements, and those results were checked against IGoR. Hypergeometric tests were used in a later analysis to score TCR-TCR, TCR-HLA and TCR-CMV co-occurrence, with a repertoire-size bias correction applied to the TCR pairs. False discovery rates were estimated in a later analysis by permuting HLA or CMV assignments 20 times. In a later analysis, co-occurring TCRs were grouped using DBSCAN, with TCRdist sequence similarity added in when clustering inside HLA-allele-positive subsets. Co-occurrence clustering excluded repertoires with fewer than 30,000 or more than 120,000 public chains, plus five with anomalous nucleotide sharing. What TCRdb holds here is the immuneACCESS table cut down to in-frame rearrangements. Part of the clones is not present; checked against another copy, under half of the missing clones reflect an unresolved V gene, and the others are unexplained. D and trimming were read from the DNA, whereas the V and J calls and clone size are those reported in that table. The sample table shows more than 30,000 clones, and about 70% are seen once. The ten largest clones capture 10% of the sample.

At the junction V is shortened by 8 bases and J by 2 bases; bases outside the gene matches: 4. The germline V gene (reference sequence) yields MNHEY for CDR1 and SMNVEV for CDR2. Including the terminal cysteine and phenylalanine, the CDR3 comprises 14 residues. Solely the CDR3 DNA is kept, with 42 bases framed from the first base. This clone has a single count. No cognate antigen has been identified for it. It has no much larger one-base neighbor in the sample; base qualities were not kept. The cohort comprised fewer than 700 healthy bone marrow donors. At the time of sampling, all cohort members were nominally healthy, though unrecorded immune exposures were likely present. The donor tested CMV seropositive, placing the donor among the 289 seropositive members of the cohort. Each donor provided a peripheral blood sample, and peripheral blood mononuclear cells were used for TCR beta sequencing. Genomic DNA extraction from the blood cell samples was performed with the Qiagen DNeasy Blood Extraction Kit.

General study outcomes and caveats: A later analysis found that HLA-associated TCR beta chains were more clonally expanded and had lower generation probabilities than equally common non-associated chains. Most TCR sequences were seen in very few donors, while some public TCRs were found in many individuals. A further reported finding was that TCR beta sequences accurately predicted the HLA-A and HLA-B alleles for most subjects in the first cohort. CMV serostatus was the only immune exposure information available for the cohort. The study gave a list of about 150 TCR beta chains associated with cytomegalovirus. In an earlier analysis of 587 of the donors, most TCR beta V segments appeared in productive rearrangements about 90% or about 30% of the time, broadly matching IMGT annotations. The sequencing pipeline was judged likely to have produced a cluster of highly shared sequence variants as a technical artifact. The cohort was sequenced for TCR beta chains only, and without alpha or paired-chain data the features that could be detected were limited. Because the 87-base-pair reads could not distinguish some IMGT-functional V segments, including TRBV6-2 and TRBV6-3, those segments were excluded. Because some donors lacked HLA typing at each locus, the association tests relied only on the typed subset. In a later analysis, several top co-occurrence clusters were reported to appear linked to parvovirus B19, influenza, CMV and Epstein-Barr virus. When HLA alleles, especially DR and DQ, strongly co-occurred, TCR associations were difficult to assign to individual alleles. An association between a missense DCLRE1C variant and V-gene and J-gene trimming of TCR beta chains was found in a later genetic analysis and replicated in an independent cohort. Sequencing depth was assumed to be roughly uniform across donors in the presence/absence analyses, though that assumption may not hold. According to the authors, the approach could potentially be generalized to other disease states and immunological phenotypes. Linkage disequilibrium might explain the correlated functional status among segregating V segments, but an unknown experimental factor could not be ruled out. According to a later genetic analysis, donors in an Asian-associated ancestry cluster had fewer N-insertions in productive TCRs than the approximately 630-donor mean. In vitro tests confirmed that a few of the cytomegalovirus-associated TCR beta chains recognize cytomegalovirus antigens. In a later analysis, the rate of TCR association differed among HLA loci, with DRB1 alleles having the most associated TCRs and HLA-C alleles having the fewest. A later analysis associated about 17,000 TCR beta sequences with specific HLA alleles at a false discovery rate of 0.05. The earlier analysis of about 600 of the donors excluded some 15 rarely observed V segments, including chromosome 9 orphons, because counts were too low. The classifier was reported to diagnose cytomegalovirus status with high specificity and sensitivity in both the original cohort and the validation cohort. Most CMV-associated TCR beta chains appeared to be HLA-restricted in a later analysis, and the HLA associations seemed to be driven largely by CMV exposure.

The sample was PBMCs. The chain was built from TRBV27 and TRBJ2-1, with 9 bases matching TRBD2. The TCR sequence derives from a man in his forties in good health and CMV-seropositive. The sequenced DNA: TGTGCCAGCCGAATAGCGGGGGCCTACAATGAGCAGTTCTTC. It translates as CASRIAGAYNEQFF.